Each of the 20 T cell receptor beta chains below was sequenced from the same sample in a study of Graves' ophthalmopathy and Graves' hyperthyroidism (dated by TCRdb to 2016 to 2019). The data were produced on an Illumina HiSeq 2000. For repertoire sequencing, TCR beta CDR3 regions were amplified from RNA transcripts. A first-round RT-PCR used HTBI primers with the Qiagen OneStep RT-PCR kit, followed by a second-round multiplex PCR, size selection and purification. The public reads were quality trimmed at Q25 with fastp and then assembled into clones with MiXCR by TCRdb, keeping productive beta chains. Rows are unified per CDR3 protein, each entry keeping the most common DNA and genes. In all, the sample holds about 150,000 distinct CDR3 sequences, and 37% of those were seen once. The biggest ten clones account for around 5.8% of the sample. The sequencing sample was made of peripheral blood. Source of these receptors: a woman in her thirties or forties with Graves' ophthalmopathy. Donor details come from another sample of the same person, matched by shared clones.

This clonotype was counted ten times or more. V usage is TRBV6-2 or TRBV6-3 and J usage is TRBJ2-4, with D unclear. This CDR3 has 14 amino acids. With 2 bases removed from V and 2 bases from J, the gap between germline ends came to 7 bases. Germline V gives CDR1 MNHEY, CDR2 SVGEGT. The CDR3 bases are TGTGCCAGCAGTTACGTCAGAACCAAAAACATTCAGTACTTC. It specifies CASSYVRTKNIQYF.

This clonotype has a count of ten or more. The chain links TRBV7-2 to TRBJ1-3; weak D call: TRBD1 (5 bases). This CDR3 is built from 14 residues. V lost 5 bases and J lost 0, with 8 bases in between. CDR1 and CDR2 (germline): SGHTA, FQGNSA. The CDR3 reads CASSMDTSGNTIYF. CDR3 nucleotide sequence: TGTGCCAGCAGCATGGACACCTCTGGAAACACCATATATTTT.

In its sample, this clonotype was seen many times. The rearrangement joins TRBV6-2 or TRBV6-3 to TRBJ2-7; possible D gene TRBD2, 6 bases. Trimming took 6 bases from V and 3 from J, leaving 15 bases between them. CDR1 and CDR2 from the germline V gene are MNHEY and SVGEGT. The CDR3 runs 14 residues. CDR3 nucleotides: TGTGCCAGCAGGGCGCGGGGCAGTCGCTACGAGCAGTACTTC. Its protein product is CASRARGSRYEQYF.

This chain links TRBV12-5 with TRBJ1-1; TRBD1 agrees at 7 bases. V was pared by 6 bases and J by 0 bases, with 4 bases of the junction left unmatched. This CDR3 has 14 amino acids. Germline-derived CDR1 and CDR2 are LGHNT and FRNRAP. CDR3 sequence: CASGRGTVNTEAFF. The CDR3 nucleotides are TGTGCTAGTGGACGCGGGACAGTGAACACTGAAGCTTTCTTT.

In this sample, this clonotype turned up many times. The chain joins TRBV28 to TRBJ1-5; 8 bases line up with TRBD1. The germline V gene encodes CDR1 MDHEN and CDR2 SYDVKM. The trim removed 5 bases at V and 2 bases at J, leaving 5 bases unmatched. The CDR3 extends over 15 amino acids. The chain's CDR3 is CASSGGQEGNQPQHF. CDR3 bases: TGTGCCAGCAGTGGGGGACAGGAGGGCAATCAGCCCCAGCATTTT.

This clonotype was picked up many times. The rearrangement joins TRBV24-1 to TRBJ1-1; 7 bases agree with TRBD1. V trimming: 5 bases; J trimming: 5 bases; junction bases outside the gene matches: 7. The CDR3 covers 14 residues. CDR1 is KGHDR and CDR2 is SFDVKD in the germline V gene. CDR3 region: CATSAEGGRTEAFF. CDR3 sequence (DNA): TGTGCCACCAGTGCGGAAGGGGGCAGGACTGAAGCTTTCTTT.

This clonotype was found many times. The V and J genes are TRBV6-5 and TRBJ1-6; 11 nucleotides align to TRBD1. V lost 0 bases and J lost 9; bases outside the gene matches: 4. The V gene's germline CDR1 is MNHEY and CDR2 SVGAGI. CDR3 length equals 16 residues. CDR3: CASSYSTGTGGSPLHF. CDR3 nucleotides: TGTGCCAGCAGTTACTCGACTGGGACAGGGGGTTCACCCCTCCACTTT.

This clonotype was observed a handful of times. DNA for the CDR3: TGTGCCAGCAGTCCCGCCGTGGGTTCTAACTATGGCTACACCTTC. Its translation is CASSPAVGSNYGYTF. The genes are TRBV6-1 and TRBJ1-2; the D is unclear. V was cut by 5 bases and J by 0 bases, with 13 bases left in between. The CDR3 totals 15 residues. CDR1 is MNHNS, CDR2 SASEGT, per germline.

The chain uses TRBV12-3 or TRBV12-4 and TRBJ2-7; TRBD2 matches at 8 bases. The CDR3 runs to 14 residues. J lost 1 base, V lost 6 bases, and 5 bases had no gene match. CDR3: CASRYSGASYEQYF. DNA of the CDR3: TGTGCCAGCAGGTATAGCGGGGCATCCTACGAGCAGTACTTC.

In its sample, this clonotype was seen many times. This sequence joins TRBV20-1 and TRBJ1-1; no firm D call. V was pared by 5 bases and J by 0 bases, with 10 bases between. The CDR3 totals 13 residues. The germline CDR1 and CDR2 sequences are DFQATT and SNEGSKA (reference sequence). The CDR3 here is CSALQDLNTEAFF. The CDR3 nucleotides are TGCAGTGCTCTCCAAGACTTGAACACTGAAGCTTTCTTT.

The chain joins TRBV2 to TRBJ1-1; D is undetermined. This CDR3 contains 14 residues. V lost 2 bases and J 4 bases, leaving 11 bases between the germline ends. CDR1 SNHLY and CDR2 FYNNEI come from the germline V gene. This CDR3 is CASSESSVGTEAFF. The CDR3 region has the DNA TGTGCCAGCAGTGAATCTAGTGTCGGCACTGAAGCTTTCTTT.

This clonotype was seen at least ten times. The chain combines TRBV7-9 with TRBJ2-5; D is unresolved. The CDR3 is 13 residues long. Trimming took off 8 bases at V and 0 bases at J, with 10 bases between the two ends. Germline lookup yields CDR1 SEHNR and CDR2 FQNEAQ (reference sequence). The CDR3 DNA sequence: TGTGCCAGCGACGAGCGAGACCAAGAGACCCAGTACTTC. It yields the protein CASDERDQETQYF.

This sequence joins TRBV6-5 and TRBJ1-6; TRBD1 is a possible D gene (6 bases). V was clipped by 4 bases and J by 7 bases, with 14 bases between them. The CDR3 spans 15 residues. Germline V gene sequence: CDR1 MNHEY, CDR2 SVGAGI. CDR3 in amino acids: CASSWVQGGNSPLHF. Written as DNA, the CDR3 is TGTGCCAGCAGTTGGGTACAGGGTGGGAATTCACCCCTCCACTTT.

This clonotype was counted ten times or more. The chain uses TRBV6-2 or TRBV6-3 and TRBJ2-2; D not certain. Germline CDR1 and CDR2: MNHEY and SVGEGT. Trimming removed 1 base at V and 4 bases at J, with 10 bases between. The CDR3 is 15 amino acids. The CDR3 bases are TGTGCCAGCAGTTACTACCCATGGGGCACCGGGGAGCTGTTTTTT. Amino acids: CASSYYPWGTGELFF.

The rearrangement links TRBV6-2 or TRBV6-3 to TRBJ1-1, with D perhaps TRBD1 (6 bases). The germline V gene encodes CDR1 MNHEY and CDR2 SVGEGT. The germline V and J ends were trimmed by 6 bases and 8 bases, with 13 bases remaining between them. CDR3 length equals 12 residues. The CDR3 region is CASRTYRAEAFF. Written as DNA, the CDR3 is TGTGCCAGCAGGACCTACAGGGCCGAAGCTTTCTTT.

The rearrangement joins TRBV6-2 or TRBV6-3 to TRBJ1-2, with D uncertain. CDR1 MNHEY and CDR2 SVGEGT come from the germline V gene. This CDR3 comprises 15 residues. Trimming pared 5 bases from V and 2 bases from J, leaving 15 bases between. The CDR3 nucleotides are TGTGCCAGCAGTCGGCCCCCTTGGATGAACTATGGCTACACCTTC. Translation gives CASSRPPWMNYGYTF.

The gene calls are TRBV7-2 and TRBJ2-7; 9 nucleotides line up with TRBD1. V was clipped by 2 bases and J by 6 bases; unmatched bases: 8. The CDR3 has 15 residues. Germline loops: CDR1 SGHTA, CDR2 FQGNSA. This CDR3 reads CASSLTPGQGGEQYF. The CDR3 DNA reads as TGTGCCAGCAGCTTAACCCCGGGACAGGGCGGCGAGCAGTACTTC.

This clonotype has at least ten counts. V usage is TRBV20-1 and J usage is TRBJ2-5; D is unresolved. V dropped 6 bases and J dropped 5 bases, with 10 bases sitting between them. This CDR3 region has 11 residues. Germline V gene data show CDR1 as DFQATT and CDR2 as SNEGSKA (reference sequence). This chain's CDR3 is CSALMGETQYF. CDR3 DNA sequence: TGCAGTGCCTTAATGGGGGAGACCCAGTACTTC.

This clonotype was counted ten times or more. The chain joins TRBV6-1 to TRBJ2-4; perhaps TRBD1 as D (6 bases). CDR1 MNHNS and CDR2 SASEGT come from the germline V gene. V was trimmed by 7 bases and J by 5 bases, leaving 9 bases between them. The CDR3 extends over 12 amino acids. The CDR3 sequence: CASNREENIQYF. The CDR3 DNA sequence: TGTGCCAGCAACAGGGAAGAAAACATTCAGTACTTC.

CDR3 protein: CAIRDGSSYEQYF. CDR3 in DNA: TGTGCCATCAGGGACGGGTCATCCTACGAGCAGTACTTC. The chain has TRBV10-3 and TRBJ2-7; D remains ambiguous. V was shortened by 6 bases and J by 1 base, with 10 bases between the two germline ends. The CDR3 is made up of 13 amino acids. Germline CDR1 reads ENHRY; CDR2 reads SYGVKD.